Listed below are T cell receptor beta chains from one sample, sequenced in a study of cytomegalovirus exposure and HLA in healthy donors. The data were produced by immunoSEQ multiplex PCR, yet TCRdb's version contains in-frame clones alone and is incomplete. The sample contains approximately 190,000 clones, about 80% of which appear only once. The sequencing input was PBMCs. The receptors come from a woman aged 50 to 65 in good health and CMV-seropositive. The CDR3 runs from the conserved cysteine through the conserved F or W. D genes are given only for firm matches. Some rows mark clone size as missing; the rest say once, few, many or name a class of expanded clone.

J	size	D	V	DNA	CDR3
TRBJ1-2	.	.	TRBV7-2	TGTGCCAGCAGCGTTGACAGATACGGCTACACCTTC	CASSVDRYGYTF
TRBJ2-1	.	TRBD1	TRBV18	TGTGCCAGCTCACCAGGGACAGGGGGCAATGAGCAGTTCTTC	CASSPGTGGNEQFF
TRBJ2-4	.	.	TRBV18	TGTGCCAGCTCACCGGTTAGCCAGTCACTAGCCAAAAACATTCAGTACTTC	CASSPVSQSLAKNIQYF
TRBJ2-3	.	.	TRBV10-3	TGTGCCATCAGTGAGCCCGTCGGCGGGGGCACAGATACGCAGTATTTT	CAISEPVGGGTDTQYF
TRBJ2-3	.	.	TRBV11-3	TGTGCCAGCAGCCCAGGGGCCGGCACAGATACGCAGTATTTT	CASSPGAGTDTQYF
TRBJ2-1	.	TRBD2	TRBV2	TGTGCCAGCACCGGACGACTAGCGGGGGACTCCTACAATGAGCAGTTCTTC	CASTGRLAGDSYNEQFF
TRBJ1-1	.	.	TRBV7-9	TGTTCCAGCAGCCTGGGGCTTATGAACACTGAAGCTTTCTTT	CSSSLGLMNTEAFF
TRBJ1-1	.	.	TRBV6-6	TGTGCCAGCACCCGGGGGGACACTGAAGCTTTCTTT	CASTRGDTEAFF
TRBJ1-5	.	.	TRBV19	TGTGCCAGTACCCATTCAGGCGGCAATCAGCCCCAGCATTTT	CASTHSGGNQPQHF
TRBJ2-5	.	.	TRBV7-9	TGTTCCAGCAGCTTAGTTACAGGAGAGGCCCAGTACTTC	CSSSLVTGEAQYF
TRBJ1-2	.	TRBD1	TRBV7-2	TGTGCCAGCAGCGGGGGACAGGGGGCGCGGGACTATGGCTACACCTTC	CASSGGQGARDYGYTF
TRBJ2-1	.	.	TRBV4-3	TGCGCCAGCAGCCCGGGACTTCCTCCTAATGAGCAGTTCTTC	CASSPGLPPNEQFF
TRBJ2-3	.	TRBD2	TRBV11-1	TGTGCCAGCAGATCCCTGGCGGGGGGGCCTGGAGATACGCAGTATTTT	CASRSLAGGPGDTQYF
TRBJ1-6	.	.	TRBV6-6	TGTGCCAGCAGTTATCGTCAGGCCTTCGATTCACCCCTCCACTTT	CASSYRQAFDSPLHF
TRBJ2-3	.	TRBD2	TRBV27	TGTGCCAGCAGTTTAGCAGGGGAAACTAGCGGGGCGACGCAGTATTTT	CASSLAGETSGATQYF
TRBJ2-3	.	.	TRBV9	TGTGCCAGCAGCGACCCCCAGACAGAAAGCACAGATACGCAGTATTTT	CASSDPQTESTDTQYF
TRBJ1-6	.	.	TRBV6-5	TGTGCCAGCAGTTACGGCGAGACAGTTTATAATTCACCCCTCCACTTT	CASSYGETVYNSPLHF
TRBJ2-2	.	.	TRBV9	TGTGCCAGCAGCGCCTCAGAAGCCTTCGGGTCGCTGTTTTTT	CASSASEAFGSLFF
TRBJ2-1	.	.	TRBV5-5	TGTGCCAGCAGCTCGGGTCCTCTCAATGAGCAGTTCTTC	CASSSGPLNEQFF
TRBJ2-1	few	TRBD1	TRBV4-1	TGCGCCAGCAGCCCGACGGACAGGGGACGGGATGAGCAGTTCTTC	CASSPTDRGRDEQFF
TRBJ1-6	.	.	TRBV25-1	TGTGCCAGCAGGGCCACAGGGAAAAATTCACCCCTCCACTTT	CASRATGKNSPLHF
TRBJ2-7	.	TRBD1	TRBV5-1	TGCGCCAGCAGCTTCGGGACAGGGGTCTACGAGCAGTACTTC	CASSFGTGVYEQYF